The clone carrying this T cell receptor (beta chain) was picked up one time. Its antigen is as yet unknown. CDR3 length: 16 residues. Germline V lookup: CDR1 SEHNR, CDR2 FQNEAQ (reference sequence). Trimming at V came to 5 bases and at J to 1 base, leaving 11 bases not matched to a gene. The source of the sample is a study of cytomegalovirus exposure and HLA in healthy donors. Looking at the study overall: In a later analysis, it was reported that the roughly 130 validation repertoires had been produced on the same platform as the roughly 700 repertoires belonging to the first cohort. Regarding the study as a whole: Most TCR sequences were uncommon, yet certain public TCRs appeared in many donors. Accounts indicate the classifier identified cytomegalovirus status with strong specificity and sensitivity. First-cohort TCR clusters tended to co-occur in the roughly 130 validation repertoires, a later analysis found.

The table came from immunoSEQ multiplex PCR; TCRdb's copy has only in-frame clones and leaves some out. This sample has some 120,000 clones, with more than 70% found just once. Sequenced material: PBMCs. The receptor comes from a man aged 25 to 40 in good health and CMV-seronegative. The chain is built from TRBV7-9 and TRBJ2-7, with 7 bases identical to TRBD1. The CDR3 is CASSEVRDSISYEQYF. CDR3 DNA: TGTGCCAGCAGCGAGGTCCGGGACAGCATATCCTACGAGCAGTACTTC.